Here is one T cell receptor beta chain with its context. The data originate from a study of blood T cell repertoires in COVID-19. Study-wide context: PBMCs, B-cell-depleted T cells, or T cells provided the cDNA or gDNA that made up the material.

The CDR3 totals 16 residues. Trimming stripped 0 bases from V and 2 bases from J, with 15 bases between. Germline CDR1 and CDR2: GTSNPN and SVGIG (reference sequence). As processed by the authors: Nucleated cell counts were estimated from reference gene primer amplification. The assay was immunoSEQ multiplex PCR, and TCRdb's table has in-frame clones only and misses some. V and J calls plus clone size are reproduced from that table; the DNA served to infer D and trimming. The sample shows under 200,000 clones, 79% of them seen only once. This chain links TRBV30 with TRBJ2-3; D possibly corresponds to TRBD2 (6 bases). Input material: peripheral blood. The receptor's source is a woman aged 55-69 years with COVID-19, enrolled during active disease. CDR3 sequence: CAWSVEAGRYTDTQYF. CDR3 coding DNA: TGTGCCTGGAGTGTAGAAGCGGGCCGATACACAGATACGCAGTATTTT.